This paragraph covers one TCR beta chain sequence. The data were taken from a study of blood T cell repertoires in COVID-19. Background on the study: The analysed material was cDNA or gDNA that came from T cells, B-cell-depleted T cells, or PBMCs.

The trim removed 1 base at V and 3 bases at J, leaving 1 base unmatched. The length of the CDR3 is 15 residues. The V gene's germline CDR1 is SGHTA and CDR2 FQGNSA. In the source study's methods: Amplification from reference gene primers served as the basis for estimated nucleated cell counts. This table comes from immunoSEQ multiplex PCR, and its TCRdb copy is limited to in-frame clones, with some not included. The DNA was the basis for D and trimming; V, J and clone size are from that table. The sample lists 490,000 or so clones, about nine tenths occurring once. Sequencing was performed on PBMCs or T cells enriched from blood (not recorded which). This TCR came from a woman aged 60 to 75 who had recovered from COVID-19. This chain uses TRBV7-2 with TRBJ1-5; TRBD1 matches at 9 bases. CDR3 sequence (DNA): TGTGCCAGCAGCTTAGGACAGGGGGTCAATCAGCCCCAGCATTTT. Its protein product is CASSLGQGVNQPQHF. The variable domain in full, with the rest retrieved from reference TRBV7-2 and TRBJ1-5, is GAGVSQSPSNKVTEKGKDVELRCDPISGHTALYWYRQSLGQGLEFLIYFQGNSAPDKSGLPSDRFSAERTGGSVSTLTIQRTQQEDSAVYLCASSLGQGVNQPQHFGDGTRLSIL.